The entry below describes one TCR beta chain. No antigen is known for it. These data are taken from a study of cytomegalovirus exposure and HLA in healthy donors. Study-wide results and caveats: Later analysis associated a missense DCLRE1C variant with TCR beta V- and J-gene trimming. What a later analysis reportedly showed was that an Asian-associated ancestry cluster had fewer N-insertions than the approximately 700-donor mean.

The ends were cut back, 6 bases at V and 5 bases at J, with 8 bases in the middle. The CDR3 has 12 residues. Germline CDR1 is MNHEY and CDR2 is SVGAGI. The study ran its PCR with 60 Vbeta and 13 Jbeta primers. Clones were read by immunoSEQ multiplex PCR, and TCRdb kept only the in-frame ones, dropping some. In the table there are approximately 110,000 clones, roughly 69% of which are singletons. This chain links TRBV6-5 with TRBJ2-1, with D possibly matching TRBD1 (6 bases). Specimen: PBMCs. This clonotype originated in a woman in her seventies in good health and CMV-seropositive. This CDR3 is CASRQGHNEQFF. CDR3 nucleotides: TGTGCCAGCAGACAGGGCCACAATGAGCAGTTCTTC.